The source of this T cell receptor (beta chain) is a study of shared clonotypes between healthy human individuals. Study-wide background: Donor composition was a couple of women and three men, aged 18 to 49.

Points on this clone: The antigen is undetermined.

Germline CDR1 and CDR2: SNHLY and FYNNEI. CDR3 length: 16 residues. The junction had 19 bases not matched to a gene; V was cut back by 2 bases and J by 13 bases. At the deep level, the assay was run. The table came from immunoSEQ multiplex PCR; TCRdb's copy has only in-frame clones and leaves some out. The profile shows approximately 1.9 million clones, just under 95% of them singletons. CD45RO-negative, CCR7-selected cells formed the naive CD8 fraction, which excluded terminally differentiated effector memory CD45RA+ cells. Study-level points and caveats: Relative to clonotypes present in all four donors, those not shared had lower generation probabilities.

This receptor was obtained from a man aged 18 to 30 in good health. Some clones in this sample may be carry-over from other donors' samples. The sample taken for sequencing was naive CD8+ T cells from PBMCs. The chain uses TRBV2 and TRBJ2-7; TRBD1 matches at 8 bases. The CDR3 sequence is CASSESWDRFFKPAYF. CDR3 DNA: TGTGCCAGCAGTGAATCGTGGGACAGGTTTTTCAAACCAGCCTACTTC.